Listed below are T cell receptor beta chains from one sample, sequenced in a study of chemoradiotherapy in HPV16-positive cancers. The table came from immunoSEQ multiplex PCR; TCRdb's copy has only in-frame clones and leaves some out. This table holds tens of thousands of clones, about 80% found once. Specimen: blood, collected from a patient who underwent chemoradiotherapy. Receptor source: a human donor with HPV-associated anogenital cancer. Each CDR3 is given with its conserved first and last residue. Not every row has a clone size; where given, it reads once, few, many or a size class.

CSVTGGTGGYTF	TRBV29-1	NA	TRBJ1-2
CASSPEGTQYF	TRBV18	once	TRBJ2-3
CASSLKRRLAGNTGELFF	TRBV7-9	NA	TRBJ2-2
CASTYRAGRETQYF	TRBV6-1	NA	TRBJ2-5
CASSDPRGLNTEAFF	TRBV28	NA	TRBJ1-1
CASSASGFRPPFTGELFF	TRBV6-1	NA	TRBJ2-2
CASSLLRGNNEQFF	TRBV11-2	NA	TRBJ2-1
CASRFTSALGTGNTIYF	TRBV5-1	NA	TRBJ1-3
CASSQEQGTDTQYF	TRBV14	NA	TRBJ2-3
CASKLRRDRGTNGYTF	TRBV27	NA	TRBJ1-2
CASSATGIAEAFF	TRBV7-9	NA	TRBJ1-1
CASSPRQGRNTEAFF	TRBV9	NA	TRBJ1-1
CASSLLQNTEAFF	TRBV13	once	TRBJ1-1
CASSPDRPSEQYF	TRBV7-9	NA	TRBJ2-7
CASAGINTGELFF	TRBV7-8	NA	TRBJ2-2
CASSQWDRGEQYF	TRBV11-2	NA	NA
CASSAGVNQPQHF	TRBV7-6	NA	TRBJ1-5
CASSLTGDSNQPQHF	TRBV6-1	NA	TRBJ1-5
CASSQDRGQGIDEQFF	TRBV4-1	NA	TRBJ2-1
CASSLLDSANIQYF	TRBV14	NA	TRBJ2-4
CASSTPGAGNSPLHF	TRBV6-5	NA	TRBJ1-6
CASSSRGETQYF	TRBV11-2	NA	TRBJ2-5
CASSTDGNSNQPQHF	TRBV6-5	few	TRBJ1-5
CASTGTGGDTQYF	TRBV5-6	NA	TRBJ2-3
CASSQHLDTGELFF	TRBV14	few	TRBJ2-2
CASSRETQYF	TRBV7-9	NA	TRBJ2-5
CASSLERAGESNQPQHF	TRBV5-1	NA	TRBJ1-5
CASSPTGGRYGYTF	TRBV5-5	NA	TRBJ1-2
CASSPRDPRSYEQYF	TRBV6-5	NA	TRBJ2-7
CASSLLQGGMNTEAFF	TRBV5-1	few	TRBJ1-1
CASSPGELQPQHF	TRBV7-9	NA	TRBJ1-5
CASSWNAGDNEQFF	TRBV6-6	NA	TRBJ2-1
CSAPGGPIYNEQFF	TRBV29-1	NA	TRBJ2-1
CASKMIGGAIQEAFF	TRBV2	NA	TRBJ1-1
CASSLAGGGNQPQHF	TRBV5-6	NA	TRBJ1-5
CASSSRDYNEQFF	TRBV7-2	few	TRBJ2-1
CASSIEGNSPLHF	TRBV19	NA	TRBJ1-6
CASSRQGGEDQPQHF	TRBV5-5	NA	TRBJ1-5
CASSLSNYGYTF	TRBV4-1	few	TRBJ1-2
CASSPPSGQYGYTF	TRBV18	NA	TRBJ1-2
CASGAVGSSYEQYF	TRBV6-1	NA	TRBJ2-7
CASSVEAAYEQYF	TRBV19	once	TRBJ2-7
CASSGGWGFDSYEQYF	TRBV7-2	NA	TRBJ2-7
CASSDTGAETNYGYTF	TRBV25-1	NA	TRBJ1-2
CASSLAGNEKLFF	TRBV7-9	NA	TRBJ1-4
CATSGLDGGETQYF	TRBV15	NA	TRBJ2-5
CASSFGTGYEQYF	TRBV6-6	once	TRBJ2-7
CASSQNGQGEETQYF	TRBV4-3	NA	TRBJ2-5